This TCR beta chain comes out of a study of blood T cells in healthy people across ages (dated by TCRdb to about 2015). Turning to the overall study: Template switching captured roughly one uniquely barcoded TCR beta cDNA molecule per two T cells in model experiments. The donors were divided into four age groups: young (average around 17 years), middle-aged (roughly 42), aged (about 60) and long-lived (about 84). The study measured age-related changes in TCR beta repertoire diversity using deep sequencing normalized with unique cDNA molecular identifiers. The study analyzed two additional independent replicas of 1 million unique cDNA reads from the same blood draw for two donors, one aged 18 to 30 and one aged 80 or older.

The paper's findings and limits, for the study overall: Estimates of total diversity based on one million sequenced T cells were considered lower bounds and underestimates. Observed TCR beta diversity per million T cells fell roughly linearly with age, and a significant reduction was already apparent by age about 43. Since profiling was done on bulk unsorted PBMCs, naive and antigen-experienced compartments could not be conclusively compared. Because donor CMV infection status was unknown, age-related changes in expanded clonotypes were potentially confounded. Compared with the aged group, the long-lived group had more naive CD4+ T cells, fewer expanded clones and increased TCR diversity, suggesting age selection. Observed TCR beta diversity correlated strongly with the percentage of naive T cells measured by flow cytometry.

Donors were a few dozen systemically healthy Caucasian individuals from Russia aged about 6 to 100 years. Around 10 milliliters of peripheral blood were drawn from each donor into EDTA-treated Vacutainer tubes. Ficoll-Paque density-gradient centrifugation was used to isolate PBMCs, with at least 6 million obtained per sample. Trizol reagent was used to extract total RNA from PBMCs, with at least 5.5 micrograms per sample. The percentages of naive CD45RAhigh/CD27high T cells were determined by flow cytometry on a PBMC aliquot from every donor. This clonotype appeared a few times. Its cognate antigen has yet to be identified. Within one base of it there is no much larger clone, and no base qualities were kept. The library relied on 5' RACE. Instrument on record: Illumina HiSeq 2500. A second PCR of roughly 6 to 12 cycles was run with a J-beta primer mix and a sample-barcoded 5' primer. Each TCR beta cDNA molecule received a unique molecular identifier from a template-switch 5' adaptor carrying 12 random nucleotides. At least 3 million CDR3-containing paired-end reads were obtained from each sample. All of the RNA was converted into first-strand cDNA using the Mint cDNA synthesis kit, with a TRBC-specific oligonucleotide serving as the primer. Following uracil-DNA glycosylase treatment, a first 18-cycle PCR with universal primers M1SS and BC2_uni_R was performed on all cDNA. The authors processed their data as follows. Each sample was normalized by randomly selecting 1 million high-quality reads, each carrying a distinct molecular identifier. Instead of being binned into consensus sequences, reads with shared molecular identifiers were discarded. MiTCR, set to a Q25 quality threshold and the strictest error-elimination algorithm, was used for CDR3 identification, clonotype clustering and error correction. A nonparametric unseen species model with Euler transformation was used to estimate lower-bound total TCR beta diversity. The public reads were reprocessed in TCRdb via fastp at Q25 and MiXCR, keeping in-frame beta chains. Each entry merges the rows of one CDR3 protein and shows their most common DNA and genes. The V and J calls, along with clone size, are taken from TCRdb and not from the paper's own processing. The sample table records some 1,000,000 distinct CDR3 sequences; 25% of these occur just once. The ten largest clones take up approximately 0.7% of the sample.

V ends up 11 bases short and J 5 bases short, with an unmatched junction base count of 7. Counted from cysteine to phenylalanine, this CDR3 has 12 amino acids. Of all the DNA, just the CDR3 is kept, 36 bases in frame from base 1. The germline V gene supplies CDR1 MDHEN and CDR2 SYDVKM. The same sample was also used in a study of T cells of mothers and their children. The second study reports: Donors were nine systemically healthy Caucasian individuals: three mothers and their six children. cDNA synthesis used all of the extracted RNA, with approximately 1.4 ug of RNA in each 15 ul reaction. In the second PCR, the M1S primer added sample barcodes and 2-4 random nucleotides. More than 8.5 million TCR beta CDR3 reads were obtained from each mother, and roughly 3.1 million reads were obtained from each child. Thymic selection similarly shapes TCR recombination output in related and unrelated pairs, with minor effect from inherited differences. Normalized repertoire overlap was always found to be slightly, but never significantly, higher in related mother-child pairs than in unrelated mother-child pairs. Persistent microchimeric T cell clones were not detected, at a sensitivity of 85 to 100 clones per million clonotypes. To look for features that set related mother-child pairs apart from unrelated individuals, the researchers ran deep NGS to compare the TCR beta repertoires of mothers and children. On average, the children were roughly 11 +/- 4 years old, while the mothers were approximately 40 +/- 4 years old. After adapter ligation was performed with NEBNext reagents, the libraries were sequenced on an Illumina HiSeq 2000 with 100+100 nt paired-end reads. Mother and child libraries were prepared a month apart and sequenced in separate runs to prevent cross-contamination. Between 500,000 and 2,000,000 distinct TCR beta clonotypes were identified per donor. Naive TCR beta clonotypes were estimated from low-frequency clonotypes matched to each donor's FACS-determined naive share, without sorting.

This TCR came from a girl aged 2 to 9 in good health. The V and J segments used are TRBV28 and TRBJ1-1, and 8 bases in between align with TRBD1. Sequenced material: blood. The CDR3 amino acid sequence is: CAGQGTRTEAFF. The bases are TGTGCCGGACAGGGAACGAGGACTGAAGCTTTCTTT.